This T cell receptor beta chain was sequenced for a study of T cells expressing NK-cell markers. From its re-call of the 5' RACE reads, TCRdb lists each CDR3 protein once, without DNA. Recorded for this sample: roughly 420,000 distinct CDR3 sequences. The CDR3 extends over 13 amino acids. Looked up from germline, CDR1 is MNHEY and CDR2 is SMNVEV (reference sequence). Study results and caveats: Uncertainty persisted over the HCMV specificity of expanded NKG2C+ T cell clones. Of the CD8+ T cells in more than five donors, about 1.0-7.0% belonged to dominant NKG2C+ clonotypes.

A note on this clonotype: What it binds is not known.

The clonotype was recovered from a woman aged 18 to 75 in good health. V gene TRBV27 combines with J gene TRBJ1-1; the D call from TCRdb, TRBD1, cannot be confirmed without DNA. The sample comprised blood T cells: a sorted CD56 or NKG2C T cell subset, CD4+ or CD8+ T cells, or bulk PBMC T cells (not recorded which). CDR3 sequence: CASSYGPSTEAFF.